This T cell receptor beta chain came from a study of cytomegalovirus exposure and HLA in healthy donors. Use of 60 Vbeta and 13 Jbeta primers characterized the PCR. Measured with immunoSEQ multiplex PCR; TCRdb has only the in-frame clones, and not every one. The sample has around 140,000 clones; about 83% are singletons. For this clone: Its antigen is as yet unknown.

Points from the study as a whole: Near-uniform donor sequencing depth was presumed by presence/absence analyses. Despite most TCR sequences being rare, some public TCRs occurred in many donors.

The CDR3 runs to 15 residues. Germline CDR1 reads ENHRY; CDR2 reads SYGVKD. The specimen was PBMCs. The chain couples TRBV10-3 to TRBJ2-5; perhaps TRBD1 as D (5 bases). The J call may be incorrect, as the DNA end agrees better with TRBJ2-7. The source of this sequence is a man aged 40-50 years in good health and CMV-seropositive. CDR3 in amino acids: CAISGATGRPYEQYF. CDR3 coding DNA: TGTGCCATCAGTGGGGCAACAGGCCGCCCCTACGAGCAGTACTTC.